The 7 T cell receptor beta chains given below trace back to one sample, sequenced in a study of OX40 agonist ivuxolimab in advanced cancers. Sequenced by immunoSEQ multiplex PCR; TCRdb stores in-frame clones only, minus some. The data show around 30,000 clones, roughly 84% seen once. Sequencing was performed on CD4+ or CD8+ T cells sorted from blood, taken in a trial of the OX40 agonist ivuxolimab. The receptors here all came from an adult with an advanced solid tumor such as melanoma, head and neck, liver or kidney cancer.

This clone was observed at least ten times. This sample also contains other DNA sequences that code for the same CDR3. The chain joins TRBV11-1 to TRBJ1-1; a possible D gene is TRBD1 (5 bases). In germline, CDR1 is SGHAT, CDR2 FQDESV (reference sequence). V lost 3 bases to trimming and J lost 0 bases, with 8 bases between them. The CDR3 consists of 14 residues. As DNA, the CDR3 is TGTGCCAGCAGCTTGGGACGGCTGAACACTGAAGCTTTCTTT. Its protein product is CASSLGRLNTEAFF.

The gene calls are TRBV7-6 and TRBJ1-1, with D possibly being TRBD1 (5 bases). Trimming shortened V by 3 bases and J by 2 bases, and 7 bases separated the two germline ends. The CDR3 runs to 13 residues. Germline CDR1 and CDR2: SGHVS and FNYEAQ. DNA for the CDR3: TGTGCCAGCAGCTTCGGGGGAAACACTGAAGCTTTCTTT. Translating gives CASSFGGNTEAFF.

The rearrangement links TRBV5-1 to TRBJ2-1; tentatively, D is TRBD2 (6 bases). With 4 bases removed from V and 6 bases from J, the gap between germline ends came to 14 bases. Germline assignment: CDR1 SGHRS and CDR2 YFSETQ. The CDR3 sequence is 14 residues long. CDR3 nucleotides: TGCGCCAGCAGCCCCGAGGAGGGCGGCAATGAGCAGTTCTTC. Its translation: CASSPEEGGNEQFF.

This rearrangement joins TRBV6-5 to TRBJ2-5; 12 positions agree with TRBD1. Germline CDR1 MNHEY, CDR2 SVGAGI. With 0 bases clipped from V and 3 bases from J, the junction kept 2 bases outside the gene matches. The CDR3 is 16 amino acids. The CDR3 nucleotides read TGTGCCAGCAGTTACTCCGGGACAGGGGGCGAAGAGACCCAGTACTTC. It yields the protein CASSYSGTGGEETQYF.

This chain uses TRBV10-3 with TRBJ2-6; TRBD1 or TRBD2 may be the D gene (5 bases each). Germline V gives CDR1 ENHRY, CDR2 SYGVKD. The CDR3 consists of 16 residues. Trimming removed 0 bases at V and 1 base at J, with 7 bases between. In nucleotides, the CDR3 is TGTGCCATCAGTGAGTCTGAGGGGTCTGGGGCCAACGTCCTGACTTTC. The encoded protein is CAISESEGSGANVLTF.

The genes are TRBV29-1 and TRBJ2-7, with no clear D. The CDR3 length is 13 residues. Germline lookup yields CDR1 SQVTM and CDR2 ANQGSEA. V lost 0 bases and J 7 bases, leaving 13 bases between the germline ends. Here the CDR3 DNA reads TGCAGCGTTGAAGATGGTAGGGTGGGGGAGCAGTACTTC. As protein: CSVEDGRVGEQYF.

This clone was counted only a few times. The chain has TRBV7-8 and TRBJ1-2; no definite D call. Looked up from germline, CDR1 is SGHVS and CDR2 is FQNEAQ. This CDR3 spans 14 amino acids. Trimming removed 1 base at V and 2 bases at J, with 8 bases between. This CDR3 is CASSLGSGNYGYTF. DNA of the CDR3: TGTGCCAGCAGCTTAGGTTCAGGAAACTATGGCTACACCTTC.